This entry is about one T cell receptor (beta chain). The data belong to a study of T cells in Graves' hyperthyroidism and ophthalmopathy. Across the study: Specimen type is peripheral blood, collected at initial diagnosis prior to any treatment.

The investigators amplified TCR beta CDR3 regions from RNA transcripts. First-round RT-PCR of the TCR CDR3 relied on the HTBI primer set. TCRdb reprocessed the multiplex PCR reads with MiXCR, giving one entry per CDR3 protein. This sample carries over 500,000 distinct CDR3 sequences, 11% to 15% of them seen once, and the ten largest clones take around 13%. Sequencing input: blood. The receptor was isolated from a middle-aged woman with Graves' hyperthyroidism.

The CDR3 spells CASSFWAVGHDNSPLHF. Written as DNA, the CDR3 is TGTGCCAGCAGTTTTTGGGCGGTCGGACATGATAATTCACCCCTCCACTTT. This rearrangement joins TRBV28 to TRBJ1-6, with D maybe TRBD1 (5 bases). The germline V gene encodes CDR1 MDHEN and CDR2 SYDVKM. The CDR3 totals 17 residues. Trimming left V 3 bases short and J 5 bases short, with 17 bases between. The full variable domain, completed using reference TRBV28 and TRBJ1-6, is DVKVTQSSRYLVKRTGEKVFLECVQDMDHENMFWYRQDPGLGLRLIYFSYDVKMKEKGDIPEGYSVSREKKERFSLILESASTNQTSMYLCASSFWAVGHDNSPLHFGNGTRLTVT.